This paragraph reports one T cell receptor beta chain. Assay used: immunoSEQ multiplex PCR; TCRdb lists only in-frame clones, some missing. The table has around 130,000 clones, roughly 84% seen once. Germline V gene data show CDR1 as ENHRY and CDR2 as SYGVKD. V lost 0 bases, J lost 14 bases, and 8 bases stayed unmatched. The CDR3 is 15 residues long. The record originates from a study of control samples from healthy donors and cancer patients. The sequencing sample was made of blood. This chain uses TRBV10-3 with TRBJ1-6; 9 nucleotides align to TRBD1. This clonotype was sampled from a man in his fifties or sixties in good health. CDR3 region: CAISESGQGIVTLHF. Written as DNA, the CDR3 is TGTGCCATCAGTGAGTCTGGACAGGGGATAGTGACCCTCCACTTT.